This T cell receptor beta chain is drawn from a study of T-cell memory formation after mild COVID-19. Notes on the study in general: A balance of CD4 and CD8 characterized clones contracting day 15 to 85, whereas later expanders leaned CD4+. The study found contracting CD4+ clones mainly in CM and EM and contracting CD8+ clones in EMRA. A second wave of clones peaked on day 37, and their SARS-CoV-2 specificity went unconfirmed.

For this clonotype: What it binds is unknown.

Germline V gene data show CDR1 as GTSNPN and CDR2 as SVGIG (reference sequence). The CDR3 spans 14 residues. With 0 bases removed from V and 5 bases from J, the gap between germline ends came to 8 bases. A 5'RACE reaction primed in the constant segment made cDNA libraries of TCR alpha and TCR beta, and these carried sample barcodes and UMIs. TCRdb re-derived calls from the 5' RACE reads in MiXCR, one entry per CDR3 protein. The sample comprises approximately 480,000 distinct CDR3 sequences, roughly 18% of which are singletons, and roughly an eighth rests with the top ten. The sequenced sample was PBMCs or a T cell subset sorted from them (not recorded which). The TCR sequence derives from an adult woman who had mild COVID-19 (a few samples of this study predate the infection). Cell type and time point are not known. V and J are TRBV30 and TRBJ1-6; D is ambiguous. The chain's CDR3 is CAWSVGIHNSPLHF. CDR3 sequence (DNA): TGTGCCTGGAGTGTAGGGATACATAATTCACCCCTCCACTTT.